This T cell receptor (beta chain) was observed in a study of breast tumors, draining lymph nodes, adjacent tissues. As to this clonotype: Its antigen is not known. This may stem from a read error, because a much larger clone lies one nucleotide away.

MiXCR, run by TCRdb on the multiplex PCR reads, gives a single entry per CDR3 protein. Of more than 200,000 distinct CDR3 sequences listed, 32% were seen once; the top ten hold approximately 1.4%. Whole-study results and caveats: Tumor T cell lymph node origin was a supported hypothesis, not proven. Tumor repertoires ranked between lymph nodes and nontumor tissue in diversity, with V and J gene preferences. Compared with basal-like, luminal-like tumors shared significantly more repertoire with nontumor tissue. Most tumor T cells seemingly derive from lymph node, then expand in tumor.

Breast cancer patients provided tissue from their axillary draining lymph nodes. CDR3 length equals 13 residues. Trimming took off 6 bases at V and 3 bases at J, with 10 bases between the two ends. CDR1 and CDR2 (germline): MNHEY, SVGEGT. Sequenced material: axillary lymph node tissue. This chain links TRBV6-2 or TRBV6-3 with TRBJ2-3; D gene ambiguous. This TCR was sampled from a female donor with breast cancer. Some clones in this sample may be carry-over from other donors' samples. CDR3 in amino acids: CASRLSSTDTQYF. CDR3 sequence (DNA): TGTGCCAGCAGGCTTTCCTCAACAGATACGCAGTATTTT.